This T cell receptor (beta chain) was obtained from a study of molecular identifiers for immune sequencing clone quantification. Study-level information: In replicates, RNA taken from roughly 20,000 or 100,000 naive CD8 cells was divided five ways, and four portions underwent sequencing. Overall study findings and caveats: Naive cells had under 1% of molecules in clones above 20 RNA copies, effectors over 99%.

Naive CD8 sequencing libraries were generated from roughly 18,000 to 920,000 sorted cells, with 10%, 30% or 50% RNA as input. TCRdb independently ran MiXCR on the PCR reads; one entry per CDR3 protein. The table records about half a million distinct CDR3 sequences, 20% to 25% of them present only once. For this clonotype: Antigen: not known.

The V gene lost 1 base and the J gene lost 4 bases, with 14 bases spanning the gap. This CDR3 spans 15 amino acids. Germline CDR1 reads DFQATT; CDR2 reads SNEGSKA (reference sequence). Material for sequencing was naive CD8+ T cells from blood, with Jurkat cell RNA spiked in. Subset described: FACS-sorted CD8+CD4-CCR7+CD45RA+ naive T cells. This sequence joins TRBV20-1 and TRBJ2-1, with D perhaps being TRBD1 or TRBD2 (5 bases each). The source of this sequence is a human donor in good health. Some libraries in this study had Jurkat cell RNA spiked in. In DNA, the CDR3 is TGCAGTGCTAGAGTTAGAGGGACGCCATACAATGAGCAGTTCTTC. Its protein product is CSARVRGTPYNEQFF.